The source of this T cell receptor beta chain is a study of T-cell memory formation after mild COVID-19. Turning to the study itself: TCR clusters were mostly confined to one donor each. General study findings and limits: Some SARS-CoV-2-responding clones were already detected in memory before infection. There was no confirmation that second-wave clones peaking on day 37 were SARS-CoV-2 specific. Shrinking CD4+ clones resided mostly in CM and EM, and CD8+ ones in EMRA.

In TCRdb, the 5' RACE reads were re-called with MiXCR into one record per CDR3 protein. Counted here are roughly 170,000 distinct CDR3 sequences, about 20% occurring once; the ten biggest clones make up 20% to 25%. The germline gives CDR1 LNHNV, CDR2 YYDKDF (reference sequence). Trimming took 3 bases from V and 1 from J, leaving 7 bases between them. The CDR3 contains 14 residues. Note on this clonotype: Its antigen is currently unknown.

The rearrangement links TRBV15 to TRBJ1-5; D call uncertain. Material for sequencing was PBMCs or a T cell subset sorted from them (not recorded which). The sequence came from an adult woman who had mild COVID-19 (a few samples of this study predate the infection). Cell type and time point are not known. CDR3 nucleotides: TGTGCCACCAGCAGTCGTTTGAGCAATCAGCCCCAGCATTTT. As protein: CATSSRLSNQPQHF.